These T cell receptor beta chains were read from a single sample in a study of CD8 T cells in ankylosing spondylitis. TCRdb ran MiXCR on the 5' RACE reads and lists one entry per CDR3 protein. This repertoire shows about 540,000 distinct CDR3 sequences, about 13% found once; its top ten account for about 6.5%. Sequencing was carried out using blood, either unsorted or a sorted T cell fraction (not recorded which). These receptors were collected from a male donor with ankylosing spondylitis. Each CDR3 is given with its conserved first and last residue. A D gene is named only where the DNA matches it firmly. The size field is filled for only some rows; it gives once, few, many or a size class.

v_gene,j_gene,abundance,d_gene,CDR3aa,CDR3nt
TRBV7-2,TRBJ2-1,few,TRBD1,CASSLPETGANEQFF,TGTGCCAGCAGCTTACCCGAGACAGGGGCCAATGAGCAGTTCTTC
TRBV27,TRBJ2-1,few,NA,CASSTLDLPPYNEQFF,TGTGCCAGCAGTACACTAGACTTACCCCCGTACAATGAGCAGTTCTTC
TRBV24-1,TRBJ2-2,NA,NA,CATSDWDSYTGELFF,TGTGCCACCAGTGACTGGGACTCCTACACCGGGGAGCTGTTTTTT
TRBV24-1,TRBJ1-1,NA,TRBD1,CATRHRGAGTEAFF,TGTGCCACCAGGCACAGGGGAGCGGGCACTGAAGCTTTCTTT
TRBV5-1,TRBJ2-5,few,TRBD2,CASSLGTSGEETQYF,TGCGCCAGCAGCCTTGGGACTAGCGGAGAAGAGACCCAGTACTTC
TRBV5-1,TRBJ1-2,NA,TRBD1,CASSLRGQGPVGYTF,TGCGCCAGCAGCTTGCGGGGACAGGGCCCTGTCGGCTACACCTTC
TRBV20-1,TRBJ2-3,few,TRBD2,CSSQSSGRGGGTDTQYF,TGCAGTTCCCAATCTAGCGGGAGAGGGGGAGGCACAGATACGCAGTATTTT
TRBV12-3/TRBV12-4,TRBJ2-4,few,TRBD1,CASSHGTGGNIQYF,TGTGCCAGCAGCCACGGGACAGGGGGAAACATTCAGTACTTC
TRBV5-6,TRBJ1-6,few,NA,CASSLEGNGNSPLHF,TGTGCCAGCAGCTTGGAGGGGAATGGGAATTCACCCCTCCACTTT
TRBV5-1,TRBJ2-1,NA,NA,CASRLGTNNEQFF,TGCGCCAGCAGGTTAGGCACAAACAATGAGCAGTTCTTC
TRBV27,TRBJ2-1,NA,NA,CASRMGLATSSYNEQFF,TGTGCCAGCAGAATGGGACTCGCCACAAGCTCCTACAATGAGCAGTTCTTC
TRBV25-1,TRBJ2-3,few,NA,CARVVPGEHCSDTQYF,TGTGCCAGAGTTGTACCGGGAGAGCATTGCTCAGATACGCAGTATTTT
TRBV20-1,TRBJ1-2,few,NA,CSARDGKGTYGYTF,TGCAGTGCTAGAGATGGGAAGGGGACCTATGGCTACACCTTC
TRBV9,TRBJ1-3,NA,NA,CASSTFGGLSGNTIYF,TGTGCCAGCAGCACCTTTGGGGGACTCTCTGGAAACACCATATATTTT
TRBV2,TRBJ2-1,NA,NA,CASIMAVSYNEQFF,TGTGCCAGCATTATGGCGGTCTCCTACAATGAGCAGTTCTTC
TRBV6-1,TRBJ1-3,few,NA,CASSRDTVSGNTIYF,TGTGCCAGCTCCCGGGACACCGTCTCTGGAAACACCATATATTTT
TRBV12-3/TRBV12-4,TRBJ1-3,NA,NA,CASRESHSGNTIYF,TGTGCCAGCAGGGAGTCTCACTCTGGAAACACCATATATTTT
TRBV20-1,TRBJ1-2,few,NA,CGHRTPHSSYTF,TGCGGACATCGGACCCCCCACTCGAGCTACACCTTC
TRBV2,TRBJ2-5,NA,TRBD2,CASATVSGRRETQYF,TGTGCCAGCGCGACTGTTAGCGGGAGGCGGGAGACCCAGTACTTC
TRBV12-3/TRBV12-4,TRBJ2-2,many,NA,CASRQIPMTGELFF,TGTGCCAGCCGCCAGATTCCGATGACCGGGGAGCTGTTTTTT
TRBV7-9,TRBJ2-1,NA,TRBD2,CASSAGTSGLLSQFF,TGTGCCAGCAGCGCAGGCACTAGCGGGTTGTTGTCGCAGTTCTTC
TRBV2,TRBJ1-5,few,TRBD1,CASSDGQGSQPQHF,TGTGCCAGCAGTGACGGACAGGGCAGTCAGCCCCAGCATTTT
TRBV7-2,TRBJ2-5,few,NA,CASSLVAGLETQYF,TGTGCCAGCAGCTTAGTGGCGGGACTTGAGACCCAGTACTTC